This is a list of T cell receptor beta chains from one sample in a study of beta chain features in type 1 diabetes. This table comes from immunoSEQ multiplex PCR, and its TCRdb copy is limited to in-frame clones, with some not included. The sample records some 240,000 clones, around 15% being singletons. Sequenced sample: naive CD4+ T cells from blood. The receptors originated from a man aged 25-45 years with type 1 diabetes. Both conserved end residues are part of each CDR3. A D gene is named only where the DNA matches it firmly. Not all rows give a size; the values are once, few, many and, for expanded clones, a class.

j_call clone_size v_call d_call cdr3_nt cdr3_aa
TRBJ2-1 NA TRBV6-1 TRBD2 TGTGCCAGCAGGGGCAGCGGGAGTCCCTACAATGAGCAGTTCTTC CASRGSGSPYNEQFF
TRBJ2-7 few TRBV20-1 NA TGCAGTGCTAGGACAACCTACGAGCAGTACTTC CSARTTYEQYF
TRBJ2-7 NA TRBV30 TRBD2 TGTGCCCGGAAGACTAGCGGGTTTACCTACGAGCAGTACTTC CARKTSGFTYEQYF
TRBJ2-3 NA TRBV29-1 NA TGCAGCGTCACGGTGGGAACAGATACGCAGTATTTT CSVTVGTDTQYF
TRBJ2-3 few TRBV19 TRBD2 TGTGCCAGTAGTATACCTTCCCTAGCGGGAAGGACAGATACGCAGTATTTT CASSIPSLAGRTDTQYF
TRBJ2-5 NA TRBV14 NA TGTGCCAGCAGCCTACGGGTAGGAGAGACCCAGTACTTC CASSLRVGETQYF
TRBJ2-3 NA TRBV2 TRBD1 TGTGCCAGCGTCAGAGACAGGGGCACAGATACGCAGTATTTT CASVRDRGTDTQYF
TRBJ2-3 NA TRBV2 NA TGTGCCAGCACCTTGACCGCGAATACGCAGTATTTT CASTLTANTQYF
TRBJ2-7 few TRBV7-2 TRBD2 TGTGCCAGCAGCTTCGGACTAGCGGGAGGGCCGGACTACGAGCAGTACTTC CASSFGLAGGPDYEQYF
TRBJ2-3 few TRBV14 NA TGTGCCAGCAGCCAAAAAGATTGGTATATGGGAGATACGCAGTATTTT CASSQKDWYMGDTQYF
TRBJ2-3 few TRBV27 TRBD2 TGTGCCAGCAGTTTGTTCCCTAGCGGGAGGGGAGCAGATACGCAGTATTTT CASSLFPSGRGADTQYF
TRBJ2-3 few TRBV4-2 TRBD2 TGTGCCAGCAGCCAAGGCGGGAGCGGCACAGATACGCAGTATTTT CASSQGGSGTDTQYF
TRBJ2-7 NA TRBV14 TRBD2 TGTGCCAGCAATCGAGCGGGGGGCTCCTACGAGCAGTACTTC CASNRAGGSYEQYF
TRBJ2-3 NA TRBV9 TRBD2 TGTGCCAGCAGCGTAACGAGCGGGAGAGCAGATACGCAGTATTTT CASSVTSGRADTQYF
TRBJ2-7 NA TRBV7-9 NA TGTGCCAGCAGCTTACCAGCCGCCTACGAGCAGTACTTC CASSLPAAYEQYF
TRBJ2-3 NA TRBV7-9 NA TGTGCCAGCAGCTTAGGCGGGGCAGATACGCAGTATTTT CASSLGGADTQYF
TRBJ2-5 few TRBV7-9 NA TGTGCCAGCAGCTTAGGCTCTATTCAAGAGACCCAGTACTTC CASSLGSIQETQYF
TRBJ2-3 NA TRBV27 TRBD1 TGTGCCAGCAGTCTCGGGACAGGGGCAGATACGCAGTATTTT CASSLGTGADTQYF
TRBJ2-3 NA TRBV5-4 NA TGTGCCAGCAGCCTCGGGACTAGCACAGATACGCAGTATTTT CASSLGTSTDTQYF
TRBJ2-7 few TRBV15 NA TGTGCCACCAGCAGAGATTTCGTGACACCTCCCTACGAGCAGTACTTC CATSRDFVTPPYEQYF
TRBJ2-2 NA TRBV4-1 TRBD2 TGCGCCAGCAGCTTCCGCGGGAGGGCGGGCACCGGGGAGCTGTTTTTT CASSFRGRAGTGELFF
TRBJ2-1 NA TRBV15 NA TGTGCCACCAGCAGAGAACAAACCCATACGCAGTTCTTC CATSREQTHTQFF
TRBJ2-3 NA TRBV11-2 NA TGTGCCAGCAAACAAACAGGGACAGATACGCAGTATTTT CASKQTGTDTQYF
TRBJ2-3 NA TRBV5-1 NA TGCGCCAGCAGCTTGGGCAGGAGCACAGATACGCAGTATTTT CASSLGRSTDTQYF
TRBJ2-1 NA TRBV4-2 NA TGTGCCAGCAGCCAGGGGCCGGGACGGGAGAGGAATGAGCAGTTCTTC CASSQGPGRERNEQFF
TRBJ2-4 NA TRBV28 NA TGTGCCAGCGGCCCGGGCAGTCAAAACATTCAGTACTTC CASGPGSQNIQYF
TRBJ1-1 NA TRBV29-1 NA TGCAGCGTTGACAGGGGTTCGAACACTGAAGCTTTCTTT CSVDRGSNTEAFF
TRBJ2-7 NA TRBV7-2 TRBD2 TGTGCCAGCAGCTTGACGCTAGCGGGAGTGGGCGAGCAGTACTTC CASSLTLAGVGEQYF
TRBJ2-3 NA TRBV7-9 NA TGTGCCAGCGGGTGGGACACAGATACGCAGTATTTT CASGWDTDTQYF
TRBJ2-7 few TRBV27 TRBD1 TGTGCCAGCAGTACCCACAGGGGGACCGCCTACGAGCAGTACTTC CASSTHRGTAYEQYF
TRBJ2-2 NA TRBV9 NA TGTGCCAGCAGCGTAGCTACGAGAGGCGGGGAGCTGTTTTTT CASSVATRGGELFF
TRBJ2-5 NA TRBV5-1 NA TGCGCCAGCAGCTTAACCGGGAACATACAAGAGACCCAGTACTTC CASSLTGNIQETQYF
TRBJ2-7 few TRBV29-1 NA TGCAGCGTCGGTAGGGCAGGGGCCGAGCAGTACTTC CSVGRAGAEQYF
TRBJ2-1 NA TRBV29-1 TRBD2 TGCAGCGTGGGATCAGCGGGAGGCTCCTACAATGAGCAGTTCTTC CSVGSAGGSYNEQFF
TRBJ2-1 NA TRBV7-2 NA TGTGCCAGCAGCCGAGGACCTAGCTCCTACAATGAGCAGTTCTTC CASSRGPSSYNEQFF
TRBJ2-5 few TRBV7-2 TRBD2 TGTGCCAGCAGCTTATACGGGGGGAGGAAGACCCAGTACTTC CASSLYGGRKTQYF
TRBJ2-1 few TRBV29-1 TRBD2 TGCAGCGTTCACCTAGCGGCTAATGAGCAGTTCTTC CSVHLAANEQFF
TRBJ1-1 few TRBV29-1 NA TGCAGCGTTGCCCGGTCTACGGGGAACACTGAAGCTTTCTTT CSVARSTGNTEAFF
TRBJ2-7 few TRBV30 NA TGTGCCTGGAGTGTACCCCGACTAGGGTCCTACGAGCAGTACTTC CAWSVPRLGSYEQYF
TRBJ2-7 NA TRBV7-8 NA TGTGCCAGCAGCTTAACGGGAAACTCCTACGAGCAGTACTTC CASSLTGNSYEQYF
TRBJ2-6 few TRBV10-3 TRBD1 TGTGCCATCAGTGAAGGACAGGGCCCCTCTGGGGCCAACGTCCTGACTTTC CAISEGQGPSGANVLTF
TRBJ2-4 NA TRBV7-2 TRBD1 TGTGCCAGCAGCGTAGACAGGGGCAAAAACATTCAGTACTTC CASSVDRGKNIQYF
TRBJ2-1 NA TRBV4-3 NA TGCGCCAGCAGCCAAGCCTCCGGGGGAGAAAATGAGCAGTTCTTC CASSQASGGENEQFF
TRBJ1-4 NA TRBV29-1 NA TGCAGCGTTGGGGGCGGCTTGGATGAAAAACTGTTTTTT CSVGGGLDEKLFF